A selection of T cell receptor beta chains follows, all from one sample in a study of blood T cell repertoires in COVID-19. Sequenced by immunoSEQ multiplex PCR; TCRdb stores in-frame clones only, minus some. The sample lists fewer than 400,000 clones, approximately 89% occurring once. Sample: PBMCs or T cells enriched from blood (not recorded which). The receptor source for this set is a woman aged 30 to 39 who had recovered from COVID-19. CDR3s include the opening cysteine and the closing phenylalanine or tryptophan. The order of the fields is V gene, CDR3 protein.

v_gene: TRBV5-5
CDR3aa: CASSSTGGDTQYF

v_gene: TRBV9
CDR3aa: CASSTSTGASRLTDTQYF

v_gene: TRBV10-2
CDR3aa: CASSEMRELPQYF

v_gene: TRBV28
CDR3aa: CASSPPGLRSNQPQHF

v_gene: TRBV3-1/TRBV3-2
CDR3aa: CASRLREKLFF

v_gene: TRBV29-1
CDR3aa: CSGYYTGVQETQYF

v_gene: TRBV7-3
CDR3aa: CASSPGTVTDTQYF

v_gene: TRBV19
CDR3aa: CASSPGQTNEKLFF

v_gene: TRBV12-3/TRBV12-4
CDR3aa: CASSMTGRNTIYF

v_gene: TRBV6-1
CDR3aa: CASSEALVAGPYNEQFF

v_gene: TRBV6-5
CDR3aa: CASSLGGLGTEAFF

v_gene: TRBV7-3
CDR3aa: CASSPTGNPTGELFF

v_gene: TRBV6-2/TRBV6-3
CDR3aa: CASSYSRASTEAFF

v_gene: TRBV11-2
CDR3aa: CASSSGRTGFSYNEQFF

v_gene: TRBV7-2
CDR3aa: CASSLTARAWVMNTEAFF

v_gene: TRBV5-6
CDR3aa: CASSFYSTSGANVLTF

v_gene: TRBV4-1
CDR3aa: CASSQMPGQGSYEQYF

v_gene: TRBV7-3
CDR3aa: CASSPRGGGNTGELFF

v_gene: TRBV19
CDR3aa: CASRKIGDRANYGYTF

v_gene: TRBV9
CDR3aa: CASSVRWGLNEQFF

v_gene: TRBV30
CDR3aa: CAWSPRGAEAFF

v_gene: TRBV30
CDR3aa: CAWSVVGYEQYF

v_gene: TRBV24-1
CDR3aa: CATAPSGQGNQETQYF

v_gene: TRBV5-4
CDR3aa: CASSTPQGKGNEQFF